The next 32 T cell receptor beta chains were all read from a single sample in a study of T cell repertoires in cytomegalovirus infection. The antigens of these receptors remain unknown. TCRdb processed the reads anew with MiXCR; each CDR3 protein has one entry. The table has a few hundred thousand distinct CDR3 sequences, more than 20% seen once; the top ten hold approximately 12%. This material consisted of cultured PBMCs, taken from culture after CMV antigen stimulation. These receptors all come from a human donor in good health (CMV status not recorded). Some clones in this sample may be carry-over from other donors' samples.

This rearrangement joins TRBV6-5 to TRBJ2-1; 10 nucleotides match TRBD1. Trimming cost V 4 bases and J 4 bases; bases outside gene matches: 4. Germline V gene lookup returns CDR1 MNHEY and CDR2 SVGAGI. CDR3 length equals 15 residues. In nucleotides, the CDR3 is TGTGCCAGCAGTTGGACAGGGGGAATTTACAATGAGCAGTTCTTC. Amino acids: CASSWTGGIYNEQFF.

Notes on this clonotype: The junction departs from germline at one end; a sequencing error may be responsible. The chain is built from TRBV5-1 and TRBJ2-1, with a weak D call TRBD2 (5 bases). In germline, CDR1 is SGHRS, CDR2 YFSETQ. This CDR3 has 16 residues. The CDR3 nucleotides read TGCGCCAGCAGCTTCCCGACCATGTATAATAGGACTCGGCGGCTCTTC. It encodes CASSFPTMYNRTRRLF.

As to this clonotype: An end of the junction differs from the germline gene, which may be a read error. The chain combines TRBV10-3 with TRBJ2-7; TRBD2 might be the D (6 bases). Germline loops: CDR1 ENHRY, CDR2 SYGVKD. The CDR3 is 14 residues long. The CDR3 region has the DNA TGTGACATCCGTAGCGGTACAAGATCCTACGAGCAGTACTTC. This translates into CDIRSGTRSYEQYF.

This clonotype has more than one count but fewer than ten. In DNA, the CDR3 is TGTGCCAGCAGCTCCGCCGGGACTAGCTCCGAGCAGTACTTC. It specifies CASSSAGTSSEQYF. The rearrangement links TRBV7-9 to TRBJ2-7, with 9 bases identical to TRBD2. The junction had 7 bases not matched to a gene; V was cut back by 4 bases and J by 6 bases. Per the germline V gene, CDR1 is SEHNR and CDR2 is FQNEAQ (reference sequence). This CDR3 has 14 residues.

This clonotype was seen a handful of times. The CDR3 coding sequence is TGCGCCAGCAGCTTGCTAGCGGGGACGGGCTCAGATACGCAGTATTTT. It specifies CASSLLAGTGSDTQYF. V gene TRBV5-1 combines with J gene TRBJ2-3; 9 bases fit TRBD2. Germline values: CDR1 SGHRS, CDR2 YFSETQ. J gave up 4 bases and V 1 base, and 7 bases lay outside the gene matches. The length of the CDR3 is 16 residues.

The rearrangement links TRBV6-2 or TRBV6-3 to TRBJ1-1; D call uncertain. The V end lost 6 bases, the J end lost 0 bases, and 11 bases lay between the germline ends. This CDR3 has 14 amino acids. Germline CDR1 and CDR2: MNHEY and SVGEGT. Here the CDR3 DNA reads TGTGCCAGCAGCTTCGGACTGATGAACACTGAAGCTTTCTTT. Its translation: CASSFGLMNTEAFF.

The rearrangement uses TRBV19 and TRBJ1-1; D perhaps matches TRBD1 (5 bases). CDR3 length: 13 residues. The V gene's germline CDR1 is LNHDA and CDR2 SQIVND (reference sequence). Trimming removed 6 bases at V and 2 bases at J, with 10 bases between. This CDR3 reads CASRTVANTEAFF. CDR3 bases: TGTGCCAGTAGGACAGTGGCTAACACTGAAGCTTTCTTT.

Many counts were recorded for this clonotype. The V and J genes are TRBV7-2 and TRBJ2-5; 11 bases line up with TRBD2. The V gene's germline CDR1 is SGHTA and CDR2 FQGNSA. CDR3 length: 16 residues. V dropped 0 bases and J dropped 5; count of bases not matched to a gene: 5. CDR3 loop: CASSLAASGRPETQYF. The CDR3 region has the DNA TGTGCCAGCAGCTTAGCGGCTAGCGGGAGGCCCGAGACCCAGTACTTC.

Many counts were recorded for this clonotype. The chain combines TRBV11-2 with TRBJ1-3, with TRBD1 matching over 7 bases. V trimming: 5 bases; J trimming: 3 bases; junction bases outside the gene matches: 10. The CDR3 is 16 amino acids. Germline-derived CDR1 and CDR2 are SGHAT and FQNNGV. In DNA, the CDR3 is TGTGCCAGCAGCACAGTTTACAGGGGAGATGGAAACACCATATATTTT. Translated: CASSTVYRGDGNTIYF.

The chain carries TRBV6-6 and TRBJ1-3; TRBD1 matches 10 bases. Looked up from germline, CDR1 is MNHNY and CDR2 is SVGAGI (reference sequence). V gave up 0 bases and J gave up 3 bases; unmatched junction bases: 8. The CDR3 length is 18 residues. The CDR3 coding sequence is TGTGCCAGCAGTTACTCACGGACAGGGGGTTTAGGTGGAAACACCATATATTTT. It is translated as CASSYSRTGGLGGNTIYF.

Details on this clonotype: Germline is not matched at one junction end, which may reflect a read error. V is TRBV20-1 and J is TRBJ2-1; D not resolved. Germline lookup yields CDR1 DFQATT and CDR2 SNEGSKA (reference sequence). CDR3 size: 17 residues. CDR3 in amino acids: CSPSGRVKASSYNEQFF. CDR3 nucleotides: TGCAGTCCTAGTGGCCGGGTGAAAGCTAGCTCCTACAATGAGCAGTTCTTC.

This clonotype was picked up a small number of times. This chain uses TRBV12-3 or TRBV12-4 with TRBJ2-1; D remains ambiguous. The CDR3 spans 14 residues. Trimming shortened V by 7 bases and J by 6 bases, and 16 bases separated the two germline ends. CDR3 in DNA: TGTGCCAGCACCTCAGACACCCGGGTCAATGAGCAGTTCTTC. Protein product: CASTSDTRVNEQFF.

The chain carries TRBV15 and TRBJ2-7, with D maybe TRBD2 (6 bases). V lost 5 bases, J lost 2 bases, and 13 bases lay in between. From germline, CDR1 is LNHNV and CDR2 YYDKDF (reference sequence). The CDR3 loop spans 14 amino acids. The CDR3 protein is CATSGPGVPYEQYV. For the CDR3, the DNA is TGTGCCACCAGCGGGCCGGGGGTGCCCTACGAGCAGTACGTC.

V usage is TRBV12-3 or TRBV12-4 and J usage is TRBJ2-1; 13 bases align to TRBD2. This CDR3 region has 16 residues. J lost 1 base, V lost 6 bases, and 3 bases had no gene match. For the CDR3, the DNA is TGTGCCAGCAGCCCGGGACTAGCGGGATCCTACAATGAGCAGTTCTTC. It encodes CASSPGLAGSYNEQFF.

The rearrangement uses TRBV6-2 or TRBV6-3 and TRBJ2-2; D might be TRBD1 or TRBD2, each matching 5 bases. V gave up 2 bases and J gave up 0 bases, with 22 bases separating them. CDR1 is MNHEY, CDR2 SVGEGT, per germline. The CDR3 sequence is 20 residues long. The CDR3 loop is CASSYQKGTDFIPNTGELFF. In DNA, the CDR3 is TGTGCCAGCAGTTACCAAAAAGGGACGGATTTCATACCGAACACCGGGGAGCTGTTTTTT.

This chain uses TRBV9 with TRBJ2-5, with D possibly matching TRBD2 (6 bases). Germline V CDR1 and CDR2: SGDLS, YYNGEE. This CDR3 region has 14 residues. Trimming removed 2 bases from V and 1 base from J, with 9 bases in between. Written as DNA, the CDR3 is TGTGCCAGCAGCGTTACTAGCTCCCAAGAGACCCAGTACTTC. Encoded protein: CASSVTSSQETQYF.

This chain links TRBV7-2 with TRBJ2-7, with a weak D call TRBD1 (5 bases). Trimming cost V 4 bases and J 2 bases, with 9 bases left between them. Per germline, CDR1 SGHTA and CDR2 FQGNSA. There are 13 residues in the CDR3. CDR3 region: CASSSWGPYEQYV. The CDR3 region has the DNA TGTGCCAGCAGCTCGTGGGGCCCCTACGAGCAGTACGTC.

V is TRBV6-2 or TRBV6-3 and J is TRBJ2-1, with 11 bases lining up with TRBD2. This CDR3 comprises 15 residues. The ends lost 7 bases at V and 3 bases at J; junction bases unmatched: 5. Germline CDR1 MNHEY, CDR2 SVGEGT. The CDR3 region is CASNPGLAGYNEQFF. The CDR3 DNA follows: TGTGCCAGCAATCCCGGACTAGCGGGCTACAATGAGCAGTTCTTC.

This clonotype has a handful of counts. The V call is TRBV2, the J call TRBJ2-1, with unresolved D. CDR1 SNHLY and CDR2 FYNNEI come from the germline V gene. V lost 7 bases and J 1 base, leaving 8 bases between the germline ends. This CDR3 has 13 amino acids. The DNA of the CDR3 is TGTGCCAGCACAAGCAGGTCCTACAATGAGCAGTTCTTC. It encodes CASTSRSYNEQFF. Filled out from reference TRBV2 and TRBJ2-1, the complete variable domain reads EPEVTQTPSHQVTQMGQEVILRCVPISNHLYFYWYRQILGQKVEFLVSFYNNEISEKSEIFDDQFSVERPDGSNFTLKIRSTKLEDSAMYFCASTSRSYNEQFFGPGTRLTVL.

The rearrangement links TRBV28 to TRBJ2-1; no clear D. The CDR3 is 13 amino acids. V shed 3 bases and J shed 9 bases, with 12 bases lying between them. Germline V CDR1 and CDR2: MDHEN, SYDVKM. The CDR3 loop is CASSFRPNGEQFF. DNA of the CDR3: TGTGCCAGCAGTTTTCGGCCAAACGGTGAGCAGTTCTTC.

The genes are TRBV7-2 and TRBJ2-7; no firm D call. Germline V lookup: CDR1 SGHTA, CDR2 FQGNSA. Trimming took 1 base from V and 2 from J, leaving 9 bases between them. CDR3 length: 14 residues. CDR3 sequence: CASSLGVQTYEQYF. As DNA, the CDR3 is TGTGCCAGCAGCTTAGGGGTCCAAACCTACGAGCAGTACTTC.

V gene TRBV4-1 combines with J gene TRBJ1-5; TRBD1 might be the D (5 bases). The CDR3 runs 14 residues. Germline CDR1 and CDR2: MGHRA and YSYEKL. The V end was cut by 4 bases, the J end by 3 bases, with 10 bases between. CDR3: CASSPGQTNQPQHF. DNA of the CDR3: TGCGCCAGCAGCCCCGGACAAACCAATCAGCCCCAGCATTTT.

This chain connects TRBV7-2 to TRBJ1-2; no definite D call. The germline CDR1 and CDR2 sequences are SGHTA and FQGNSA. This CDR3 region has 15 residues. Trimming stripped 1 base from V and 5 bases from J, with 14 bases between. The CDR3 protein is CASSLGFAHGYGYTF. The CDR3 region has the DNA TGTGCCAGCAGCTTAGGGTTCGCTCACGGATATGGCTACACCTTC.

This clonotype occurred a few times. CDR3 protein: CASSFGVEDEKLFF. CDR3 in DNA: TGTGCCAGCAGCTTTGGTGTGGAGGATGAAAAACTGTTTTTT. The J gene is TRBJ1-4, the V gene TRBV7-8; no clear D. Trimming took 3 bases from V and 6 from J, leaving 11 bases between them. CDR3 length: 14 residues. Looked up from germline, CDR1 is SGHVS and CDR2 is FQNEAQ.

This clonotype has more than one count but fewer than ten. This chain joins TRBV28 and TRBJ2-3; D remains unclear. The V gene lost 1 base and the J gene lost 2 bases, with 10 bases spanning the gap. Germline values: CDR1 MDHEN, CDR2 SYDVKM. This CDR3 is 15 amino acids long. CDR3 region: CASSLSVQLTDTQYF. CDR3 bases: TGTGCCAGCAGTTTATCAGTCCAACTCACAGATACGCAGTATTTT.

In this sample, this clonotype turned up many times. The chain combines TRBV7-8 with TRBJ1-4, with D uncertain. V gave up 1 base and J gave up 0 bases, with 12 bases separating them. Germline V gene data show CDR1 as SGHVS and CDR2 as FQNEAQ. CDR3 length: 17 amino acids. CDR3: CASSLGAGFATNEKLFF. CDR3 sequence (DNA): TGTGCCAGCAGCTTAGGGGCAGGTTTTGCAACTAATGAAAAACTGTTTTTT. Full variable domain (remainder filled in from reference TRBV7-8 and TRBJ1-4): GAGVSQSPRYKVAKRGQDVALRCDPISGHVSLFWYQQALGQGPEFLTYFQNEAQLDKSGLPSDRFFAERPEGSVSTLKIQRTQQEDSAVYLCASSLGAGFATNEKLFFGSGTQLSVL.

In its sample, this clonotype was seen a few times. This chain connects TRBV12-3 or TRBV12-4 to TRBJ2-3, with no clear D. Trimming removed 4 bases from V and 0 bases from J, with 8 bases in between. The CDR3 consists of 14 residues. The CDR3 spells CASSSLKSTDTQYF. In DNA form, the CDR3 reads TGTGCCAGCAGTTCCTTAAAGAGCACAGATACGCAGTATTTT.

This chain links TRBV18 with TRBJ2-1; 13 nucleotides agree with TRBD2. The CDR3 is made up of 14 amino acids. V shed 2 bases, J shed 10 bases, and the junction held 2 bases outside the gene matches. Germline lookup yields CDR1 KGHSH and CDR2 LQKENI. For the CDR3, the DNA is TGTGCCAGCTCACCAACGACTAGCGGGAGGGAGCAGTTCTTC. It translates to CASSPTTSGREQFF. The variable domain in full, with the rest retrieved from reference TRBV18 and TRBJ2-1, is NAGVMQNPRHLVRRRGQEARLRCSPMKGHSHVYWYRQLPEEGLKFMVYLQKENIIDESGMPKERFSAEFPKEGPSILRIQQVVRGDSAAYFCASSPTTSGREQFFGPGTRLTVL.

The chain carries TRBV14 and TRBJ2-7, with 9 bases aligning to TRBD1. V shed 3 bases, J shed 3 bases, and the junction held 3 bases outside the gene matches. This CDR3 has 14 amino acids. Looked up from germline, CDR1 is SGHDN and CDR2 is FVKESK. The CDR3 coding sequence is TGTGCCAGCAGCCACGGACAGGGGAACTACGAGCAGTACTTC. Its translation is CASSHGQGNYEQYF.

A few counts support this clonotype. V usage is TRBV7-3 and J usage is TRBJ2-2; 8 bases map to TRBD2. The V and J ends lost 3 bases and 7 bases, in that order; junction bases with no gene match: 10. Germline assignment: CDR1 SGHTA and CDR2 FQGTGA. This CDR3 is 16 amino acids long. The CDR3 sequence is CASSFYSGRANGELFF. For the CDR3, the DNA is TGTGCCAGCAGCTTTTACTCCGGGAGGGCAAACGGGGAGCTGTTTTTT.

Comments on this clonotype: A much larger clone is a single base away; this may be a read error. The CDR3 reads CARSLRRYNEQFF. In DNA form, the CDR3 reads TGTGCCAGAAGCTTAAGGCGCTACAATGAGCAGTTCTTC. The chain recombines TRBV7-2 with TRBJ2-1; D gene unclear. Germline CDR1 is SGHTA and CDR2 is FQGNSA. This CDR3 spans 13 amino acids.

This clonotype was seen once. The chain combines TRBV7-8 with TRBJ1-6; 8 bases match TRBD1. Germline trimming cut 1 base from V and 0 bases from J; bases unmatched to any gene: 5. This CDR3 is built from 18 residues. CDR1 is SGHVS and CDR2 is FQNEAQ in the germline V gene. This CDR3 reads CASSLEDREFSYNSPLHF. CDR3 nucleotides: TGTGCCAGCAGCTTAGAGGACAGGGAATTCTCCTATAATTCACCCCTCCACTTT.